The present entry profiles one TCR beta chain with its context. V lost 0 bases, J lost 8 bases, and 10 bases stayed unmatched. CDR1 is SGHAT and CDR2 is FQNNGV in the germline V gene. CDR3 size: 16 residues. Using immunoSEQ multiplex PCR, the repertoire was profiled, and TCRdb retains in-frame clones only, with some absent. In the table there are some 2.1 million clones, 85% to 95% of which are singletons. These data belong to a study of shared clonotypes between healthy human individuals. Naive CD8 isolation took CD45RO-negative cells positively selected for CCR7 and excluded terminally differentiated effector memory CD45RA+ cells.

The genes are TRBV11-2 and TRBJ2-1; 7 nucleotides agree with TRBD1. The sequence was collected from a man aged 18 to 29 in good health. Some clones in this sample may be carry-over from other donors' samples. The sample consisted of naive CD8+ T cells from PBMCs. Here the CDR3 DNA reads TGTGCCAGCAGCTTAGAGACCGGGACAGTTTATGATGAGCAGTTCTTC. Amino acids: CASSLETGTVYDEQFF.